This T cell receptor (beta chain) is from a study of CD4 T cells in relation to SARS-CoV-2 and coronaviruses. General study findings and limits: About 65% of donors had memory CD4+ clonotypes crossrecognizing SARS-CoV-2 and common cold coronavirus spike.

Worth noting for this clone: The antigen is undetermined.

The repertoire was sequenced with immunoSEQ multiplex PCR; TCRdb's copy has only in-frame clones and lacks some. The sample lists 35,000 to 45,000 clones; 70% to 90% were seen once. Germline CDR1 is DFQATT and CDR2 is SNEGSKA (reference sequence). Trimming pared 7 bases from V and 3 bases from J, leaving 10 bases between. There are 11 residues in the CDR3. V is TRBV20-1 and J is TRBJ2-7; D gene ambiguous. Sequencing was carried out using memory CD4+ T cells from PBMCs. This sequence originates from an adult with COVID-19. The CDR3 loop reads CSVRTIYEQYF. The DNA of the CDR3 is TGCAGTGTACGGACGATCTACGAGCAGTACTTC.